This is a list of T cell receptor beta chains from one sample in a study of T cell responses to AZD1222 COVID-19 vaccine. Clones were read by immunoSEQ multiplex PCR, and TCRdb kept only the in-frame ones, dropping some. The table shows 150,000 to 200,000 clones, with around nine tenths occurring only once. The sequenced sample was peripheral blood, obtained 28 days after the second dose of the MenACWY control vaccine. The receptors shown here come from an adult who received the MenACWY meningococcal vaccine as a control. Both conserved end residues are part of each CDR3. Each record gives: D gene, clone size, J gene, V gene, CDR3 DNA, CDR3 protein. A D gene is named only where the DNA matches it firmly. The size entry is marked missing in some rows and otherwise reads once, few, many or a size class.

TRBD1,once,TRBJ2-5,TRBV2,TGTGCCAGCAGTCCCAGGACAGGGGAAAAGACCCAGTACTTC,CASSPRTGEKTQYF
-,-,TRBJ2-5,TRBV29-1,TGCAGCGCGCAGGGAGTAGGGGAGACCCAGTACTTC,CSAQGVGETQYF
-,-,TRBJ1-4,TRBV18,TGTGCCACCCGAACAGGGTCAACTAATGAAAAACTGTTTTTT,CATRTGSTNEKLFF
-,-,TRBJ1-5,TRBV20-1,TGCAGTGCTAGAGCGGGGGGGCCCCAGCATTTT,CSARAGGPQHF
-,-,TRBJ1-1,TRBV10-3,TGTGCCATCAGTTTCCAGGGGAGGGACACTGAAGCTTTCTTT,CAISFQGRDTEAFF
TRBD1,once,TRBJ2-7,TRBV18,TGTGCCAGCTCACGACAAACCGCCGGGACAGGAGCTTCCTACGAGCAGTACTTC,CASSRQTAGTGASYEQYF
-,-,TRBJ1-3,TRBV2,TGTGCCAGCAGCCCCTCCAACACCATATATTTT,CASSPSNTIYF
TRBD2,-,TRBJ2-5,TRBV6-2/TRBV6-3,TGTGCCAGCAGTTCCCCCCTAGCGGGCGAGATGAAGACCCAGTACTTC,CASSSPLAGEMKTQYF
TRBD2,-,TRBJ2-5,TRBV5-1,TGCGCCAGCAGTCCACGCTCGGGACTAGCAGTCCAAGAGACCCAGTACTTC,CASSPRSGLAVQETQYF
TRBD1,-,TRBJ1-5,TRBV2,TGTGCCAGCAGTTGGGACAGGGGCATCGGGCAGCCCCAGCATTTT,CASSWDRGIGQPQHF
-,-,TRBJ2-7,TRBV18,TGTGCCAGCTCACCAATCGAGGTCGGCGAGCAGTACTTC,CASSPIEVGEQYF
TRBD1,-,TRBJ2-1,TRBV27,TGTGCCAGCAGTTTATTGGGACAGGGGTATAGGCAGTTCTTC,CASSLLGQGYRQFF
-,-,TRBJ1-5,TRBV9,TGTGCCAGCAGCGTAGGGGCGGACCACAATCAGCCCCAGCATTTT,CASSVGADHNQPQHF
-,-,TRBJ2-7,TRBV14,TGTGCCAGCAGCCGAGCTGGGAGCTGGAGAGGGGACTACGAGCAGTACTTC,CASSRAGSWRGDYEQYF
-,few,TRBJ2-5,TRBV18,TGTGCCAGCTCACCGAAAGAGACCCAGTACTTC,CASSPKETQYF
TRBD1,-,TRBJ1-6,TRBV15,TGTGCCACCAGCAGGGACAGGGGGGCCGGGTCACCCCTCCACTTT,CATSRDRGAGSPLHF
TRBD2,-,TRBJ2-2,TRBV9,TGTGCCAGCAGCGTCGGGACTAGCGGGACCACCGGGGAGCTGTTTTTT,CASSVGTSGTTGELFF
-,once,TRBJ2-1,TRBV7-9,TGTGCCAGCAGCTCCCTTTGGAGCCGGGAAAATGAGCAGTTCTTC,CASSSLWSRENEQFF
TRBD1,-,TRBJ2-7,TRBV5-8,TGTGCCAGCACCCCGGACAGGTTGATCGGCCCTTCCTACGAGCAGTACTTC,CASTPDRLIGPSYEQYF
-,-,TRBJ2-3,TRBV7-6,TGTGCCAGCAGCTTAGCGTGGGCAGGTCAAAGTGCAGATACGCAGTATTTT,CASSLAWAGQSADTQYF
-,-,TRBJ1-1,TRBV19,TGTGCCAGTAGTATAATGACAGGCCCGAACACTGAAGCTTTCTTT,CASSIMTGPNTEAFF
-,-,TRBJ2-1,TRBV25-1,TGTGCCAGCAGTGAATGGACAGACGAGCAGTTCTTC,CASSEWTDEQFF
-,-,TRBJ1-3,TRBV7-3,TGTGCCAGCAGCCCTATGGCGGGTTCTGGAAACACCATATATTTT,CASSPMAGSGNTIYF
-,few,TRBJ1-2,TRBV30,TGTGCCTGGAGTGTACGGTTTCTCAGTAACTATGGCTACACCTTC,CAWSVRFLSNYGYTF
TRBD2,-,TRBJ2-2,TRBV19,TGTGCCAGTATTAGCGGGAGGGCCAGCACCGGGGAGCTGTTTTTT,CASISGRASTGELFF
-,-,TRBJ1-1,TRBV18,TGTGCCAGCTCCCCGGTACTCACGGGGAACACTGAAGCTTTCTTT,CASSPVLTGNTEAFF